This T cell receptor (beta chain) was identified in a study of CD8 T cells in ankylosing spondylitis. Trimming took 6 bases from V and 4 from J; bases not matched to a gene: 8. The CDR3 is 15 residues long. In germline, CDR1 is MNHEY, CDR2 SVGEGT. Findings and caveats of the study: Roughly eight highly homologous variants made up a TCR beta motif that seemed to typify ankylosing spondylitis blood. Reportedly, significant enrichment of disease-linked clones occurred in matched ankylosing spondylitis synovial fluid.

This clonotype was observed a handful of times. Its target is unknown. For TCR beta, libraries came from quantitative 5'-RACE with molecular barcodes. TCRdb reanalysed the 5' RACE reads using MiXCR and keeps one entry per CDR3 protein. This sample has 300,000 to 400,000 distinct CDR3 sequences; under 25% occur once, and the top ten carry 15% to 20%. Sequenced input: blood, either unsorted or a sorted T cell fraction (not recorded which). This chain links TRBV6-2 or TRBV6-3 with TRBJ2-2; 7 nucleotides line up with TRBD1. The TCR comes from a male donor with ankylosing spondylitis. CDR3 amino acids: CASRETGYGTGELFF. The CDR3 region has the DNA TGTGCCAGCAGAGAGACAGGGTACGGCACCGGGGAGCTGTTTTTT.